This T cell receptor beta chain was retrieved from a study of blood T cell repertoires in COVID-19. This clone was counted a few times. This table comes from immunoSEQ multiplex PCR, and its TCRdb copy is limited to in-frame clones, with some not included. This table holds under 150,000 clones, 70% to 80% found once. V lost 8 bases, J lost 6 bases, and 2 bases stayed unmatched. The germline gives CDR1 MDHEN, CDR2 SYDVKM. The CDR3 extends over 13 amino acids. The chain employs TRBV28 and TRBJ1-5; TRBD1 matches at 12 bases. The sequenced sample consisted of peripheral blood. The TCR originated in a woman at least 80 years old with active or convalescent COVID-19. DNA for the CDR3: TGTGCCAGCGGGGACAGGGGGCCTCAGCCCCAGCATTTT. Its protein is CASGDRGPQPQHF.